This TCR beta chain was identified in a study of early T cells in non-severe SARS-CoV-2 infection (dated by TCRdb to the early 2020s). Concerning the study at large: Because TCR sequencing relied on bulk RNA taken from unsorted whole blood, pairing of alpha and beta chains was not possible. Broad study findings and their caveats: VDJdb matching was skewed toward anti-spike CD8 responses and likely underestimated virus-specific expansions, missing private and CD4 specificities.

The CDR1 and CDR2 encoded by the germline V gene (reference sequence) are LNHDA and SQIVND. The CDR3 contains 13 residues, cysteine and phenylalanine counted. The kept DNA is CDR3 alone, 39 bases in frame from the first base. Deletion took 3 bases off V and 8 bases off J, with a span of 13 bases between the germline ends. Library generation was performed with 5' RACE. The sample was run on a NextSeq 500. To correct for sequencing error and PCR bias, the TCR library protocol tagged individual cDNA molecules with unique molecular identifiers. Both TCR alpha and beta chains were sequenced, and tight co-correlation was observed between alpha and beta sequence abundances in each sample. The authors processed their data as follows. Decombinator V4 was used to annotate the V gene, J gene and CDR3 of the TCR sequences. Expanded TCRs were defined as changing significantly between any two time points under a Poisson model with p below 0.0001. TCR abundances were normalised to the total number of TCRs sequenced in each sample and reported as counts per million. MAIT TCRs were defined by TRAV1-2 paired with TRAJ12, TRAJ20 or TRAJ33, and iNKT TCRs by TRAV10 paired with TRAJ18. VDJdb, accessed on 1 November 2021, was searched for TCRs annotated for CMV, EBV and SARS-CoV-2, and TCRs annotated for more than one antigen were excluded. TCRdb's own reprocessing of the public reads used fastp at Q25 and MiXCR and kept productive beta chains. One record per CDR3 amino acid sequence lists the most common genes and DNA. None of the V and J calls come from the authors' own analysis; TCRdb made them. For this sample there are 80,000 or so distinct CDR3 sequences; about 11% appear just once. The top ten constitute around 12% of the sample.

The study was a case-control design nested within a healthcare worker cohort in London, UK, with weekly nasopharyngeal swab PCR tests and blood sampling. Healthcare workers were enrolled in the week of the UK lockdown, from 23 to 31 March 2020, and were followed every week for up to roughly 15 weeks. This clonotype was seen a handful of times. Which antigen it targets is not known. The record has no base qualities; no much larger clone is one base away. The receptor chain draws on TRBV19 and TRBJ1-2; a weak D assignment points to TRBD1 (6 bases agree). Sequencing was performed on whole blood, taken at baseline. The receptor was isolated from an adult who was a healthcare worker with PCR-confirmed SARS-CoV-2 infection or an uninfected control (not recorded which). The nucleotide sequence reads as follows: TGTGCCAGTAGTATGGGGGCAACGATAGGCTACACCTTC. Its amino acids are CASSMGATIGYTF.